The 10 T cell receptor beta chains given below trace back to one sample, sequenced in a study of graft-versus-host responses after intestinal transplantation. Generated by immunoSEQ multiplex PCR, the TCRdb table keeps only in-frame clones and is missing some. Of under 2,000 clones listed, approximately 80% are singletons. The authors processed graft tissue to release intraepithelial and lamina propria lymphocytes. The material sequenced was ileum tissue, taken about 540 days after transplant. The source is a human patient who received an intestinal transplant, so some T cells may come from the graft donor.

The rearrangement uses TRBV9 and TRBJ1-1, with D tentatively TRBD1 (6 bases). Germline loops: CDR1 SGDLS, CDR2 YYNGEE. This CDR3 has 13 amino acids. Trimming shortened V by 0 bases and J by 8 bases, and 11 bases separated the two germline ends. The CDR3 DNA sequence: TGTGCCAGCAGCGTAGATGAACAGGGAGAAGCTTTCTTT. Translating gives CASSVDEQGEAFF.

The chain joins TRBV5-1 to TRBJ1-2; no reliable D call. CDR3 length: 14 residues. V was pared by 1 base and J by 8 bases, with 15 bases between. Germline assignment: CDR1 SGHRS and CDR2 YFSETQ. CDR3: CASSLWKIPVGYTF. The CDR3, as DNA: TGCGCCAGCAGCTTGTGGAAGATCCCGGTCGGCTACACCTTC.

The chain links TRBV23-1 to TRBJ2-1, with 7 bases fitting TRBD2. TRBV23-1 has ORF status, its function being uncertain. CDR3 length: 14 residues. Germline trimming cut 3 bases from V and 1 base from J; bases unmatched to any gene: 0. CDR3 nucleotide sequence: TGCGCCAGCAGTCAGCGGGAGTCCTACAATGAGCAGTTCTTC. This gives the protein CASSQRESYNEQFF.

The genes are TRBV7-6 and TRBJ2-7; TRBD1 might be the D (6 bases). This CDR3 is 13 amino acids long. Germline CDR1 is SGHVS and CDR2 is FNYEAQ. V was cut by 5 bases and J by 4 bases, with 12 bases left in between. The CDR3 nucleotides are TGTGCCAGCAGCGAACAACAGGGTTACGAGCAGTACTTC. It encodes CASSEQQGYEQYF. Drawing the rest from reference TRBV7-6 and TRBJ2-7, the complete variable domain is GAGVSQSPRYKVTKRGQDVALRCDPISGHVSLYWYRQALGQGPEFLTYFNYEAQQDKSGLPNDRFSAERPEGSISTLTIQRTEQRDSAMYRCASSEQQGYEQYFGPGTRLTVT.

Here the CDR3 reads CASSTTSGSTDTQYF. CDR3 in DNA: TGTGCCAGCAGTACGACTAGCGGGAGCACAGATACGCAGTATTTT. The chain recombines TRBV6-4 with TRBJ2-3; 10 bases are a match to TRBD2. Trimming at V came to 5 bases and at J to 0 bases, leaving 2 bases not matched to a gene. This CDR3 comprises 15 residues. Per germline, CDR1 MRHNA and CDR2 SNTAGT.

The chain couples TRBV18 to TRBJ2-7; 11 bases fit TRBD2. This CDR3 comprises 16 residues. Germline V CDR1 and CDR2: KGHSH, LQKENI. The V and J ends lost 5 bases and 3 bases, in that order; junction bases with no gene match: 9. The CDR3, as DNA: TGTGCCAGCTCAGGAAAAATAGCGGGAGGGAACTACGAGCAGTACTTC. It specifies CASSGKIAGGNYEQYF.

The chain combines TRBV28 with TRBJ1-6, with no clear D. Between the trimmed V and J ends, which lost 4 bases and 10 bases, there was a span of 5 bases. The germline CDR1 and CDR2 sequences are MDHEN and SYDVKM. CDR3 length: 11 amino acids. The CDR3, as DNA: TGTGCCAGCAGTTCAGCATCACCCCTCCACTTT. Translating it yields CASSSASPLHF.

The gene calls are TRBV7-9 and TRBJ2-7, with D perhaps TRBD2 (5 bases). V lost 1 base to trimming and J lost 2 bases, with 9 bases between them. The CDR3 runs to 14 residues. Germline V gene lookup returns CDR1 SEHNR and CDR2 FQNEAQ (reference sequence). The CDR3, as DNA: TGTGCCAGCAGCTTAGGCGGGCGGGCCTACGAGCAGTACTTC. Residues: CASSLGGRAYEQYF. Full variable domain (rest looked up from reference TRBV7-9 and TRBJ2-7): DTGVSQNPRHKITKRGQNVTFRCDPISEHNRLYWYRQTLGQGPEFLTYFQNEAQLEKSRLLSDRFSAERPKGSFSTLEIQRTEQGDSAMYLCASSLGGRAYEQYFGPGTRLTVT.

V and J are TRBV7-8 and TRBJ1-5; D call uncertain. V gave up 3 bases and J gave up 1 base, with 7 bases separating them. The CDR3 consists of 14 residues. CDR1 SGHVS and CDR2 FQNEAQ come from the germline V gene. The CDR3 sequence: CASSFGNSNQPQHF. CDR3 DNA: TGTGCCAGCAGCTTTGGAAACAGCAATCAGCCCCAGCATTTT.

This chain connects TRBV4-1 to TRBJ2-6, with a possible D match to TRBD1 (5 bases). Germline loops: CDR1 MGHRA, CDR2 YSYEKL. This CDR3 is 17 amino acids long. Between the trimmed V and J ends, which lost 1 base and 0 bases, there was a span of 10 bases. In DNA form, the CDR3 reads TGCGCCAGCAGCCAAGTCCCCAGGGACTCTGGGGCCAACGTCCTGACTTTC. The encoded protein is CASSQVPRDSGANVLTF.